The 15 T cell receptor beta chains below were found in one sample sequenced in a study of control samples from healthy donors and cancer patients (dated by TCRdb to the early 2020s). The library relied on the immunoSEQ multiplex PCR assay. Here the immuneACCESS table is served through TCRdb, limited to in-frame sequences with V and J called. Missing clones are a known gap in these copies; in checked studies unresolved V genes cover under half, and the rest lacks a known reason. In all, the sample holds 90,000 or so clones, and 88% of those were seen once. The ten most abundant clones make up around an eighth of the sample. Sequenced input: blood. All receptors come from a woman between 70 and 85 years old in good health.

The table lists this clone with a few counts. The chain has TRBV27 and TRBJ2-3; the D gene is possibly TRBD1 (6 bases). Trimming removed 5 bases from V and 2 bases from J, with 11 bases in between. This CDR3 is built from 14 residues. Germline loops: CDR1 MNHEY, CDR2 SMNVEV (reference sequence). This CDR3 is CASSPGDSTDTQYF. In DNA, the CDR3 is TGTGCCAGCAGTCCAGGGGATTCCACAGATACGCAGTATTTT.

The chain is built from TRBV3-1 (or the pseudogene TRBV3-2) and TRBJ1-2; a weak D match, TRBD1 (6 bases). CDR1 is LGHDT and CDR2 is YNNKEL in the germline V gene (reference sequence). V lost 3 bases and J 6 bases, leaving 17 bases between the germline ends. This CDR3 comprises 15 residues. This chain's CDR3 is CASSHSGGAQDGYTF. CDR3 DNA: TGTGCCAGCAGCCACTCGGGGGGGGCTCAGGATGGCTACACCTTC.

The CDR3 loop reads CASSVGQGVNYGYTF. The CDR3 nucleotides are TGTGCCAGCAGTGTAGGTCAGGGGGTCAACTATGGCTACACCTTC. The gene calls are TRBV2 and TRBJ1-2; 7 bases map to TRBD1. CDR1 is SNHLY and CDR2 is FYNNEI in the germline V gene. The CDR3 is made up of 15 amino acids. After removal of 4 bases from V and 2 bases from J, the junction contained 7 bases not matched to a gene. Supplemented by reference TRBV2 and TRBJ1-2, the full variable domain reads EPEVTQTPSHQVTQMGQEVILRCVPISNHLYFYWYRQILGQKVEFLVSFYNNEISEKSEIFDDQFSVERPDGSNFTLKIRSTKLEDSAMYFCASSVGQGVNYGYTFGSGTRLTVV.

This chain connects TRBV9 to TRBJ2-5; D gene uncertain. Germline-derived CDR1 and CDR2 are SGDLS and YYNGEE. The CDR3 is 16 amino acids. Trimming left V 0 bases short and J 2 bases short, with 14 bases between. CDR3 amino acids: CASSVGVLGVQETQYF. CDR3 coding DNA: TGTGCCAGCAGCGTAGGGGTGCTTGGGGTACAAGAGACCCAGTACTTC.

This clone occurred once. The chain links TRBV19 to TRBJ1-3; D may be TRBD1 (6 bases). Germline V lookup: CDR1 LNHDA, CDR2 SQIVND (reference sequence). The CDR3 runs to 13 residues. V was pared by 10 bases and J by 7 bases, with 17 bases between. The CDR3 sequence is CATTGTSWNTIYF. The CDR3 DNA reads TGTGCCACTACAGGGACCTCTTGGAACACCATATATTTT.

V and J are TRBV9 and TRBJ1-4, with 7 bases that match TRBD1. The CDR3 runs 16 residues. Germline lookup yields CDR1 SGDLS and CDR2 YYNGEE. The V and J ends lost 3 bases and 7 bases, in that order; junction bases with no gene match: 12. The CDR3 DNA reads TGTGCCAGCAGCGGCCACCAGACAGGGAGGGGTGAAAAACTGTTTTTT. This codes for CASSGHQTGRGEKLFF.

The chain joins TRBV7-8 to TRBJ1-2; 10 bases are shared with TRBD1. V dropped 1 base and J dropped 5; count of bases not matched to a gene: 4. The CDR3 extends over 15 amino acids. Germline-derived CDR1 and CDR2 are SGHVS and FQNEAQ. CDR3 bases: TGTGCCAGCAGCTTAGGGTCGGGACAGGGGTATGGCTACACCTTC. It codes for CASSLGSGQGYGYTF.

The CDR3 DNA reads as TGCGCCAGCAGCCCGGGGACAGGGGTTACAACCGGGGAGCTGTTTTTT. It translates to CASSPGTGVTTGELFF. The rearrangement joins TRBV5-1 to TRBJ2-2, with TRBD1 matching 10 bases. Trimming at V came to 4 bases and at J to 5 bases, leaving 8 bases not matched to a gene. The CDR3 runs 16 residues. Germline V gene lookup returns CDR1 SGHRS and CDR2 YFSETQ.

The chain employs TRBV6-2 or TRBV6-3 and TRBJ1-1; D ambiguous. This CDR3 spans 12 amino acids. Between the trimmed V and J ends, which lost 5 bases and 5 bases, there was a span of 9 bases. CDR1 is MNHEY, CDR2 SVGEGT, per germline. CDR3 sequence (DNA): TGTGCCAGCAGTACGGCGGGGACTGAAGCTTTCTTT. Its protein product is CASSTAGTEAFF.

The chain employs TRBV11-2 and TRBJ1-2; a weak D match, TRBD1 (5 bases). The CDR3 runs to 12 residues. V was trimmed by 0 bases and J by 6 bases, leaving 5 bases between them. Germline loops: CDR1 SGHAT, CDR2 FQNNGV. The CDR3 DNA is TGTGCCAGCAGCTTAGAGGGGGATGGCTACACCTTC. This sequence encodes CASSLEGDGYTF.

This chain links TRBV6-5 with TRBJ2-3; TRBD2 might be the D (6 bases). The germline gives CDR1 MNHEY, CDR2 SVGAGI. V shed 8 bases and J shed 7 bases, with 22 bases lying between them. This CDR3 contains 15 residues. The CDR3 region has the DNA TGTGCCAGCTCCGAGACTAGAGTCCGATGGAATACGCAGTATTTT. Its translation: CASSETRVRWNTQYF.

This chain connects TRBV7-2 to TRBJ2-3; the D is unclear. Germline lookup yields CDR1 SGHTA and CDR2 FQGNSA. The CDR3 contains 12 residues. V was shortened by 5 bases and J by 3 bases, with 6 bases between the two germline ends. The CDR3 protein is CASSPSTDTQYF. Here the CDR3 DNA reads TGTGCCAGCAGCCCTAGTACAGATACGCAGTATTTT.

The chain combines TRBV18 with TRBJ2-5; no firm D call. The CDR3 is made up of 14 amino acids. Germline CDR1 is KGHSH and CDR2 is LQKENI. Deletions cut 0 bases from V and 4 bases from J, with 9 bases between. The CDR3 DNA reads as TGTGCCAGCTCACCACCCCTGGTGGGAGAGACCCAGTACTTC. This encodes CASSPPLVGETQYF.

The DNA of the CDR3 is TGTGCCAGCAGCTTAGCGGTTTATACCGGGGAGCTGTTTTTT. Translating gives CASSLAVYTGELFF. This chain uses TRBV7-9 with TRBJ2-2; unclear D gene. The CDR3 covers 14 residues. V was shortened by 0 bases and J by 5 bases, with 7 bases between the two germline ends. Germline V gene sequence: CDR1 SEHNR, CDR2 FQNEAQ (reference sequence).

The chain carries TRBV27 and TRBJ2-4, with D perhaps matching TRBD1 (6 bases). Germline V lookup: CDR1 MNHEY, CDR2 SMNVEV (reference sequence). V gave up 6 bases and J gave up 9 bases, with 15 bases separating them. The CDR3 is 13 residues long. This CDR3 is CASRPTGSGIQYF. The CDR3 nucleotides read TGTGCCAGCAGACCCACAGGGTCCGGCATTCAGTACTTC.